The 28 T cell receptor beta chains below were found in one sample sequenced in a study of blood T cell repertoires in COVID-19. Repertoires were generated with immunoSEQ multiplex PCR, while TCRdb's copy carries only in-frame clones and drops some. Among roughly 280,000 clones listed, approximately 86% were seen once. Sequenced material: peripheral blood. The receptor set was obtained from a middle-aged man with active or convalescent COVID-19.

As regards this clone: Other DNA sequences in the sample encode the same CDR3. The chain uses TRBV9 and TRBJ2-5; 7 bases match TRBD2. Trimming cost V 2 bases and J 1 base; bases outside gene matches: 2. The CDR3 is made up of 14 amino acids. Germline CDR1 and CDR2: SGDLS and YYNGEE. The CDR3 DNA follows: TGTGCCAGCAGCGTGGGAGGGACCCAAGAGACCCAGTACTTC. It yields the protein CASSVGGTQETQYF.

This clone was seen once. This chain's CDR3 is CASSFGVLGLNQPQHF. The CDR3 DNA reads as TGTGCCAGTAGTTTCGGGGTGTTGGGCCTCAATCAGCCCCAGCATTTT. The gene calls are TRBV19 and TRBJ1-5; D gene unclear. The germline V and J ends were trimmed by 5 bases and 3 bases, with 17 bases remaining between them. In germline, CDR1 is LNHDA, CDR2 SQIVND (reference sequence). The CDR3 is 16 residues long. Full variable domain (rest looked up from reference TRBV19 and TRBJ1-5): DGGITQSPKYLFRKEGQNVTLSCEQNLNHDAMYWYRQDPGQGLRLIYYSQIVNDFQKGDIAEGYSVSREKKESFPLTVTSAQKNPTAFYLCASSFGVLGLNQPQHFGDGTRLSIL.

This chain joins TRBV11-2 and TRBJ2-3; TRBD2 matches 10 bases. V shed 5 bases and J 2 bases; nucleotides not matched to a gene: 7. Germline V lookup: CDR1 SGHAT, CDR2 FQNNGV. The CDR3 covers 16 residues. This CDR3 is CASSRQAGGPTDTQYF. The CDR3, as DNA: TGTGCCAGCAGCCGCCAAGCGGGGGGGCCCACAGATACGCAGTATTTT.

This clone was detected only once. V usage is TRBV28 and J usage is TRBJ1-5; D is unclear. The germline V gene encodes CDR1 MDHEN and CDR2 SYDVKM. This CDR3 has 14 residues. V shed 4 bases and J shed 5 bases, with 12 bases lying between them. The CDR3 spells CASSSRDLYQPQHF. DNA for the CDR3: TGTGCCAGCAGTTCCCGGGATCTTTATCAGCCCCAGCATTTT.

The rearrangement uses TRBV25-1 and TRBJ2-3; D possibly corresponds to TRBD1 (6 bases). Germline V lookup: CDR1 MGHDK, CDR2 SYGVNS. This CDR3 has 14 amino acids. V lost 2 bases to trimming and J lost 2 bases, with 8 bases between them. In DNA form, the CDR3 reads TGTGCCAGCAGTGAAGACAGGTACACAGATACGCAGTATTTT. Residues: CASSEDRYTDTQYF.

This sequence joins TRBV5-1 and TRBJ2-3, with 12 nucleotides matching TRBD1. V gave up 0 bases and J gave up 5 bases; unmatched junction bases: 4. In germline, CDR1 is SGHRS, CDR2 YFSETQ. The CDR3 covers 16 residues. Written as DNA, the CDR3 is TGCGCCAGCAGCTTGGGGGGACAGGGGGCCTTAGATACGCAGTATTTT. This translates into CASSLGGQGALDTQYF.

This clone showed up just once. The chain joins TRBV11-2 to TRBJ1-2; weak D call: TRBD1 (5 bases). CDR3 length: 13 amino acids. V shed 2 bases and J shed 7 bases, with 11 bases lying between them. Germline V gives CDR1 SGHAT, CDR2 FQNNGV. The CDR3 reads CASSLNQGGGYTF. The DNA of the CDR3 is TGTGCCAGCAGCTTAAATCAGGGAGGTGGCTACACCTTC.

This clone was seen a handful of times. This chain links TRBV7-3 with TRBJ1-6, with D maybe TRBD1 (6 bases). Per germline, CDR1 SGHTA and CDR2 FQGTGA. CDR3 size: 16 residues. V dropped 5 bases and J dropped 10 bases, with 21 bases sitting between them. The CDR3 is CASSQMQRGQNSPLHF. In DNA, the CDR3 is TGTGCCAGCAGCCAAATGCAGAGGGGACAAAACTCACCCCTCCACTTT.

The rearrangement joins TRBV28 to TRBJ1-2, with a tentative D call TRBD1 (6 bases). Trimming pared 4 bases from V and 2 bases from J, leaving 11 bases between. Germline V lookup: CDR1 MDHEN, CDR2 SYDVKM. CDR3 length: 14 residues. The CDR3 bases are TGTGCCAGCAGTTCCCCTCAGGGGAACTATGGCTACACCTTC. As protein: CASSSPQGNYGYTF.

The rearrangement joins TRBV27 to TRBJ2-7, with 10 bases lining up with TRBD2. This CDR3 is built from 13 residues. Losses at the gene ends were 7 bases for V and 3 bases for J; bases not matched to a gene: 3. Germline lookup yields CDR1 MNHEY and CDR2 SMNVEV (reference sequence). The CDR3 is CASTPSGSYEQYF. The CDR3 bases are TGTGCCAGCACCCCTAGCGGGAGCTACGAGCAGTACTTC.

This chain uses TRBV11-2 with TRBJ2-7; TRBD2 aligns across 11 bases. This CDR3 region has 15 residues. Looked up from germline, CDR1 is SGHAT and CDR2 is FQNNGV. Germline trimming cut 5 bases from V and 6 bases from J; bases unmatched to any gene: 9. The CDR3: CASSQRGSGGGEQYF. The CDR3 nucleotides are TGTGCCAGCAGCCAAAGGGGTAGCGGGGGGGGCGAGCAGTACTTC. The entire variable domain, with the rest obtained from reference TRBV11-2 and TRBJ2-7, is as follows: EAGVAQSPRYKIIEKRQSVAFWCNPISGHATLYWYQQILGQGPKLLIQFQNNGVVDDSQLPKDRFSAERLKGVDSTLKIQPAKLEDSAVYLCASSQRGSGGGEQYFGPGTRLTVT.

This clone occurred a few times. The CDR3 loop is CASSQDRRGGLTDTQYF. The CDR3 DNA is TGCGCCAGCAGCCAAGATAGGCGGGGAGGACTCACAGATACGCAGTATTTT. The chain is built from TRBV4-1 and TRBJ2-3; possible D gene TRBD2, 6 bases. The CDR3 has 17 amino acids. Germline CDR1 MGHRA, CDR2 YSYEKL. Trimming left V 0 bases short and J 2 bases short, with 15 bases between.

CDR3 amino acids: CASSLEAGVGVTDTQYF. The CDR3 DNA is TGTGCCAGCAGCTTGGAAGCGGGGGTAGGCGTCACAGATACGCAGTATTTT. The chain links TRBV7-9 to TRBJ2-3; TRBD2 matches at 8 bases. Germline values: CDR1 SEHNR, CDR2 FQNEAQ (reference sequence). CDR3 length equals 17 residues. V lost 3 bases, J lost 2 bases, and 10 bases stayed unmatched. The full variable domain, rest sourced from reference TRBV7-9 and TRBJ2-3, is DTGVSQNPRHKITKRGQNVTFRCDPISEHNRLYWYRQTLGQGPEFLTYFQNEAQLEKSRLLSDRFSAERPKGSFSTLEIQRTEQGDSAMYLCASSLEAGVGVTDTQYFGPGTRLTVL.

A few counts support this clone. The V gene is TRBV15, the J gene TRBJ2-7; no definite D call. Germline CDR1 LNHNV, CDR2 YYDKDF (reference sequence). Trimming removed 0 bases from V and 2 bases from J, with 8 bases in between. The CDR3 is 14 amino acids. The CDR3 spells CATSRDLAAYEQYF. The CDR3 nucleotides are TGTGCCACCAGCAGAGATCTGGCAGCCTACGAGCAGTACTTC.

The J gene is TRBJ1-2, the V gene TRBV10-1; 9 bases map to TRBD1. Germline V gene sequence: CDR1 WNHNN, CDR2 SYGVQD (reference sequence). The CDR3 contains 13 residues. V dropped 9 bases and J dropped 2; count of bases not matched to a gene: 4. The DNA for the CDR3 is TGCGCCAGAACGACAGGGGGGAACTATGGCTACACCTTC. This gives the protein CARTTGGNYGYTF.

This sequence joins TRBV14 and TRBJ1-1; 9 bases agree with TRBD1. CDR3 length equals 20 residues. With V trimmed by 0 bases and J by 5 bases, 19 bases remained unmatched. CDR1 and CDR2 (germline): SGHDN, FVKESK. In nucleotides, the CDR3 is TGTGCCAGCAGCCAAGACCCTCCGTGGGACAGGGATTATGGGGGTACTGAAGCTTTCTTT. Amino acid sequence: CASSQDPPWDRDYGGTEAFF.

The chain uses TRBV28 and TRBJ2-1; D is possibly TRBD2 (6 bases). CDR1 and CDR2 (germline): MDHEN, SYDVKM. Trimming removed 2 bases at V and 10 bases at J, with 15 bases between. This CDR3 region has 14 residues. CDR3 residues: CASSLGGALKEQFF. As DNA, the CDR3 is TGTGCCAGCAGTTTAGGAGGGGCGTTGAAGGAGCAGTTCTTC.

The chain combines TRBV27 with TRBJ2-1, with 14 bases aligning to TRBD2. Germline values: CDR1 MNHEY, CDR2 SMNVEV (reference sequence). The CDR3 has 16 amino acids. V lost 6 bases and J lost 6; bases outside the gene matches: 7. CDR3 bases: TGTGCCAGCAGCACGGGACTAGCGGGAGCCGGCAATGAGCAGTTCTTC. Amino acids: CASSTGLAGAGNEQFF.

CDR3 residues: CAISDGGSAHSGNTIYF. The DNA for the CDR3 is TGTGCCATCAGTGATGGGGGCAGTGCACACTCTGGAAACACCATATATTTT. V and J are TRBV10-3 and TRBJ1-3; D may be TRBD1 (6 bases). The V gene lost 3 bases and the J gene lost 0 bases, with 15 bases spanning the gap. Germline V CDR1 and CDR2: ENHRY, SYGVKD. The CDR3 spans 17 residues.

The V gene is TRBV9, the J gene TRBJ1-2; TRBD1 agrees at 7 bases. Germline V CDR1 and CDR2: SGDLS, YYNGEE. The trim removed 0 bases at V and 4 bases at J, leaving 0 bases unmatched. This CDR3 has 13 amino acids. The CDR3 DNA follows: TGTGCCAGCAGCGTAGACAGGGGCTATGGCTACACCTTC. This sequence encodes CASSVDRGYGYTF.

Comments on this clone: Other DNA sequences from this sample encode an identical CDR3 as well. This rearrangement joins TRBV5-1 to TRBJ1-5; D possibly corresponds to TRBD1 (6 bases). V shed 0 bases and J shed 4 bases, with 8 bases lying between them. The germline CDR1 and CDR2 sequences are SGHRS and YFSETQ. This CDR3 is built from 14 residues. CDR3 amino acids: CASSLEQGNQPQHF. The CDR3 DNA reads as TGCGCCAGCAGCTTGGAACAGGGAAATCAGCCCCAGCATTTT.

Only one count was recorded for this clone. The chain links TRBV5-1 to TRBJ2-7, with 8 nucleotides matching TRBD1. J lost 2 bases, V lost 0 bases, and 1 base had no gene match. This CDR3 has 14 amino acids. Germline CDR1 is SGHRS and CDR2 is YFSETQ. CDR3 sequence: CASSLAQGAYEQYF. Here the CDR3 DNA reads TGCGCCAGCAGCTTGGCACAGGGGGCCTACGAGCAGTACTTC.

The CDR3 DNA sequence: TGTGCCACCAGCGATGGACAGGGGGGTGGCTACACCTTC. Protein product: CATSDGQGGGYTF. The chain is built from TRBV24-1 and TRBJ1-2, with 10 nucleotides matching TRBD1. From germline, CDR1 is KGHDR and CDR2 SFDVKD. V trimming: 7 bases; J trimming: 7 bases; junction bases outside the gene matches: 5. There are 13 residues in the CDR3.

The V call is TRBV27, the J call TRBJ2-7; 8 bases map to TRBD1. Germline CDR1 reads MNHEY; CDR2 reads SMNVEV (reference sequence). This CDR3 is 15 amino acids long. V dropped 5 bases and J dropped 0; count of bases not matched to a gene: 6. In nucleotides, the CDR3 is TGTGCCAGCAGTCCCGAGACAGGGGCCTCCTACGAGCAGTACTTC. Its protein is CASSPETGASYEQYF.

This clone was seen a single time. The chain carries TRBV13 and TRBJ2-5; 13 bases match TRBD2. Germline V gene sequence: CDR1 PRHDT, CDR2 FYEKMQ (reference sequence). The J segment lost 4 bases and the V segment lost 5 bases, leaving 7 bases of the junction unmatched. The CDR3 totals 16 residues. The CDR3 loop reads CASSPPRTSGGETQYF. DNA of the CDR3: TGTGCCAGCAGCCCACCCCGGACTAGCGGGGGAGAGACCCAGTACTTC.

The genes are TRBV7-6 and TRBJ2-7, with 8 bases aligning to TRBD1. Trimming at V came to 5 bases and at J to 5 bases, leaving 14 bases not matched to a gene. Germline lookup yields CDR1 SGHVS and CDR2 FNYEAQ. The CDR3 loop spans 16 amino acids. Here the CDR3 reads CASSASVAGTGHEQYF. Here the CDR3 DNA reads TGTGCCAGCAGCGCGTCGGTGGCCGGGACAGGCCACGAGCAGTACTTC.

The rearrangement joins TRBV29-1 to TRBJ2-3; no firm D call. The germline V gene encodes CDR1 SQVTM and CDR2 ANQGSEA. V dropped 1 base and J dropped 4 bases, with 12 bases sitting between them. The CDR3 consists of 14 residues. CDR3 coding DNA: TGCAGCGTTGAAGTCCCAGATCAGTCAGATACGCAGTATTTT. Translating gives CSVEVPDQSDTQYF.

The chain has TRBV6-6 and TRBJ2-3; 7 nucleotides agree with TRBD1. The ends lost 2 bases at V and 6 bases at J; junction bases unmatched: 5. The germline V gene encodes CDR1 MNHNY and CDR2 SVGAGI (reference sequence). This CDR3 contains 14 residues. CDR3 DNA: TGTGCCAGCAGTTACAAGGGGGCTATGGATACGCAGTATTTT. This translates into CASSYKGAMDTQYF.